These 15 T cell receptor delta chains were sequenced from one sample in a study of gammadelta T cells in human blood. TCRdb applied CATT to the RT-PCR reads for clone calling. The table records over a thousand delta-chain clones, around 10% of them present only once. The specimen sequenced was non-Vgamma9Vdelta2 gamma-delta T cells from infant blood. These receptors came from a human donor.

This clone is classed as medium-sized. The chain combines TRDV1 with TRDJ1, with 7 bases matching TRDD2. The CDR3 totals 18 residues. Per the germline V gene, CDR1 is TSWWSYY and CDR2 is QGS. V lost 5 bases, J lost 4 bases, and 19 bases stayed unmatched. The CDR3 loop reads CALGTYYLPRTIGDKLIF. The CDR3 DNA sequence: TGTGCTCTTGGGACTTATTATCTTCCTAGAACGATAGGCGATAAACTCATCTTT.

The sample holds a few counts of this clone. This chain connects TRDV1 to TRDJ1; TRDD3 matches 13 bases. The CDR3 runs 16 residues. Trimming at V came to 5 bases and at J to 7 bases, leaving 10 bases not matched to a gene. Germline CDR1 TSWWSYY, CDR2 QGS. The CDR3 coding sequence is TGTGCTCTTGGGCCCTACCCACTGGGGGATACGCGTAAACTCATCTTT. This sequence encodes CALGPYPLGDTRKLIF.

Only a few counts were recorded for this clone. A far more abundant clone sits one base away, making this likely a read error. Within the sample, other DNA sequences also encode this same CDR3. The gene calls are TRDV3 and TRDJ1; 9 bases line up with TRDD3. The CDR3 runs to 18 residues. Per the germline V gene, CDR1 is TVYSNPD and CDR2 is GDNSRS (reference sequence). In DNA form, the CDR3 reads TGTGCCTTTACTCTTTCTACGGGGGATACTTGGTACACCGATAAACTCATCTTC. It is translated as CAFTLSTGDTWYTDKLIF. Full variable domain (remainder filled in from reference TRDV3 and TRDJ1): CDKVTQSSPDQTVASGSEVVLLCTYDTVYSNPDLFWYRIRPDYSFQFVFYGDNSRSEGADFTQGRFSVKHILTQKAFHLVISPVRTEDSATYYCAFTLSTGDTWYTDKLIFGKGTRVTVEP.

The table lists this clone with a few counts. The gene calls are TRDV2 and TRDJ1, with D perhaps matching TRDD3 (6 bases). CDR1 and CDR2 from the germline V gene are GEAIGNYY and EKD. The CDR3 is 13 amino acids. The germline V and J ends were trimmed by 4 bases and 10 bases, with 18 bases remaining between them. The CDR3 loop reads CACDGIGGNGLIF. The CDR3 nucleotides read TGTGCCTGTGATGGTATTGGGGGTAATGGACTCATCTTT.

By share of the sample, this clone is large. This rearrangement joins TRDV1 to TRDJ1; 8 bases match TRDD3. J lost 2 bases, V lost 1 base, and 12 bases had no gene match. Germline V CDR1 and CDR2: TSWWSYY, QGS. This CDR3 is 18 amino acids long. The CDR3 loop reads CALGERHLGDPGTDKLIF. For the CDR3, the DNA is TGTGCTCTTGGGGAACGGCACCTGGGGGACCCCGGAACCGATAAACTCATCTTT.

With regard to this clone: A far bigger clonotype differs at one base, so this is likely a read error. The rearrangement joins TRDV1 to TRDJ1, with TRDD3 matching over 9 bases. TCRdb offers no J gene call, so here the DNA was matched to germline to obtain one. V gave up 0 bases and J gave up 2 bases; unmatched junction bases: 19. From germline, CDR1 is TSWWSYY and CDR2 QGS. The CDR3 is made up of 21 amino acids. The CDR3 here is CALGELSPPLLGDTGTDKLIF. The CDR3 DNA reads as TGTGCTCTTGGGGAACTCTCGCCCCCGTTACTTGGGGATACGGGGACCGATAAACTCATCTTT.

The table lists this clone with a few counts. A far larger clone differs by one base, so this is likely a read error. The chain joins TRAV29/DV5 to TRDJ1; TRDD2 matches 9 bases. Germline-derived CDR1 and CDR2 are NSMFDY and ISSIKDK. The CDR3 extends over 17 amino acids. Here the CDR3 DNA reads TGTGCGGCGCCTTCCTACTGTATTGGGGGCGATACCGATAAACTCATCTTT. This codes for CAAPSYCIGGDTDKLIF.

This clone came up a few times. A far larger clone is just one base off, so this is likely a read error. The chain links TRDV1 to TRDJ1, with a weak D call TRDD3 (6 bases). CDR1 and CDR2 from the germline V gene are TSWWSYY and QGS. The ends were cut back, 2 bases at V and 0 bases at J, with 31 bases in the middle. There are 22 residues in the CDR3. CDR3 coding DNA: TGTGCTCTTGGGGAAAAGGGGTCTTCGCACACTGAGGGGATCCTGGACACCGATAAACTCATCTTT. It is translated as CALGEKGSSHTEGILDTDKLIF.

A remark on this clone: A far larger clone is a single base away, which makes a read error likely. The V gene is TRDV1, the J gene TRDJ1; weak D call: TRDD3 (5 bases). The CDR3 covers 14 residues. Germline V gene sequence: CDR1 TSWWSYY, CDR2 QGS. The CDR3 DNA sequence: TGTGCTCGTGGGGAAGGGGACAACACCGATAAACTCATCTTT. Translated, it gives CARGEGDNTDKLIF.

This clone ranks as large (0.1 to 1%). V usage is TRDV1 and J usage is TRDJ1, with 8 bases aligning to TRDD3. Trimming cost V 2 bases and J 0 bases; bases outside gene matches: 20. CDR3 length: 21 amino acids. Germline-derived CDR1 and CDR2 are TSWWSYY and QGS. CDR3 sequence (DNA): TGTGCTCTTGGGGAATGTGCCCCCTTTACTGGGGGCCCCTTCTACACCGATAAACTCATCTTT. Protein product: CALGECAPFTGGPFYTDKLIF.

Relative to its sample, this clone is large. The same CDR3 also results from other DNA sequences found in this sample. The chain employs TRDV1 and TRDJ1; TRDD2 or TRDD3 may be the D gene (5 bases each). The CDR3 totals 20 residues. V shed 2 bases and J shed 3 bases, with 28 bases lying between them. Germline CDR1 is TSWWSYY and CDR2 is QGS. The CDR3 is CALGEITSFPTRTGSDKLIF. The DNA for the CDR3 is TGTGCTCTTGGGGAAATAACTTCATTCCCTACTCGTACTGGTTCCGATAAACTCATCTTT.

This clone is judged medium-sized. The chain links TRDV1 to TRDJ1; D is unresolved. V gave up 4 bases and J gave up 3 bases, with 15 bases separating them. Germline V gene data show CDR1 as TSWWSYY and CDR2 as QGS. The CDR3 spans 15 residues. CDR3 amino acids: CALGVSSPRADKLIF. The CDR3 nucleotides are TGTGCTCTTGGGGTCAGTTCCCCCCGCGCCGATAAACTCATCTTT.

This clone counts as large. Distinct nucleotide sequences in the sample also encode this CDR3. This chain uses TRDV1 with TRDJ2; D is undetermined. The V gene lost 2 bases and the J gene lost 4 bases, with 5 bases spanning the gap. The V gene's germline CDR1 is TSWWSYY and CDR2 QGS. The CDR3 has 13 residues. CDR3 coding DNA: TGTGCTCTTGGGGAAGGGTGGACAGCACAACTCTTCTTT. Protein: CALGEGWTAQLFF.

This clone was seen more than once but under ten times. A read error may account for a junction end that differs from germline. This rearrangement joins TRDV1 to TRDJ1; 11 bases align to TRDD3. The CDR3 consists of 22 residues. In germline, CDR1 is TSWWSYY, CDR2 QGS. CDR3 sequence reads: CALGELLKGWSGGYWGTEKLIF. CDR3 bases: TGTGCTCTTGGGGAACTGTTAAAGGGTTGGTCTGGGGGATACTGGGGAACCGAAAAACTCATCTTT.

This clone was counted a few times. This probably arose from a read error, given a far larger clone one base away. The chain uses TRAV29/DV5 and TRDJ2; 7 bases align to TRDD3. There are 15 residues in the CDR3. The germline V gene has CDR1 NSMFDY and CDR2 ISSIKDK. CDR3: CAAFRTGVPTAQRFF. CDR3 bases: TGTGCAGCATTCCGTACTGGGGTCCCGACAGCACAACGCTTCTTT. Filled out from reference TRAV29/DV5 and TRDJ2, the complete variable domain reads DQQVKQNSPSLSVQEGRISILNCDYTNSMFDYFLWYKKYPAEGPTFLISISSIKDKNEDGRFTVFLNKSAKHLSLHIVPSQPGDSAVYFCAAFRTGVPTAQRFFGKGTQLIVEP.